The next 22 T cell receptor beta chains were all read from a single sample in a study of shared clonotypes between healthy human individuals (dated by TCRdb to 2020 to 2022). CD8 naive samples were obtained by positive selection for CCR7 among CD45RO-negative cells, yielding a CD45RA+CCR7+ population from which TemRA cells were excluded. To prepare the library, the immunoSEQ multiplex PCR assay was applied. TCRdb re-hosts the immuneACCESS table, in-frame sequences only. Its copies lack some clones; in the studies checked, an unresolved V gene accounts for under half of them, and the cause for the rest is not known. The sample data list almost 700,000 clones, and approximately 90% of these were observed just once. The top ten clonotypes cover approximately 22% of the sample. The specimen was naive CD8+ T cells sorted from blood. The sample's cell subset or site label is to be understood as: CD45RA+CCR7+. These receptors all come from a man aged 30 to 45 in good health.

The J gene is TRBJ2-7, the V gene TRBV7-9; the D gene could be TRBD1 or TRBD2 (5 bases each). V was trimmed by 5 bases and J by 3 bases, leaving 17 bases between them. The CDR3 covers 15 residues. Germline V gene data show CDR1 as SEHNR and CDR2 as FQNEAQ (reference sequence). CDR3 sequence: CASSPAQGAGYEQYF. The CDR3 DNA is TGTGCCAGCAGCCCCGCCCAGGGCGCGGGCTACGAGCAGTACTTC.

The rearrangement links TRBV6-1 to TRBJ2-7; 7 nucleotides line up with TRBD1. V was pared by 4 bases and J by 7 bases, with 10 bases of the junction left unmatched. Germline loops: CDR1 MNHNS, CDR2 SASEGT. CDR3 length: 14 residues. CDR3 residues: CASSAGAGGFEQYF. CDR3 coding DNA: TGTGCCAGCAGTGCAGGGGCAGGGGGTTTTGAGCAGTACTTC.

This clone appeared a few times. J is TRBJ2-7 and V is TRBV7-6, with TRBD2 as a possible D gene (6 bases). Germline CDR1 reads SGHVS; CDR2 reads FNYEAQ. This CDR3 contains 14 residues. Between the trimmed V and J ends, which lost 0 bases and 2 bases, there was a span of 8 bases. The CDR3 DNA follows: TGTGCCAGCAGCTTAGCGGGAGGAACCTACGAGCAGTACTTC. This gives the protein CASSLAGGTYEQYF.

This clone was seen only once. The chain uses TRBV2 and TRBJ2-7, with 10 bases fitting TRBD2. Germline assignment: CDR1 SNHLY and CDR2 FYNNEI. This CDR3 is built from 17 residues. With 6 bases clipped from V and 2 bases from J, the junction kept 13 bases outside the gene matches. CDR3 in amino acids: CASRVEREGKETYEQYF. CDR3 nucleotide sequence: TGTGCCAGCAGGGTGGAGCGGGAGGGGAAAGAGACCTACGAGCAGTACTTC.

The V call is TRBV19, the J call TRBJ1-5; 7 nucleotides align to TRBD1. Germline trimming cut 5 bases from V and 7 bases from J; bases unmatched to any gene: 20. The length of the CDR3 is 18 residues. The germline V gene has CDR1 LNHDA and CDR2 SQIVND (reference sequence). The CDR3 sequence is CASSHPDRVRAWYQPQHF. CDR3 sequence (DNA): TGTGCCAGTAGTCATCCCGACAGGGTCCGCGCGTGGTACCAGCCCCAGCATTTT.

This clone was seen just once. The V call is TRBV6-5, the J call TRBJ2-2, with 8 bases identical to TRBD2. Germline CDR1 and CDR2: MNHEY and SVGAGI. The J segment lost 5 bases and the V segment lost 0 bases, leaving 5 bases of the junction unmatched. This CDR3 region has 16 residues. CDR3 amino acids: CASSYSSSGSTGELFF. The CDR3 nucleotides read TGTGCCAGCAGTTACTCCTCCAGCGGGAGTACCGGGGAGCTGTTTTTT.

The chain uses TRBV9 and TRBJ2-1; TRBD1 might be the D (6 bases). The CDR3 length is 12 residues. Trimming took 4 bases from V and 10 from J, leaving 12 bases between them. Germline CDR1 is SGDLS and CDR2 is YYNGEE. The CDR3 DNA reads as TGTGCCAGCAGCCTACAGGGTAACGAGCAGTTCTTC. Encoded protein: CASSLQGNEQFF.

The gene calls are TRBV29-1 and TRBJ2-7, with 10 bases fitting TRBD2. Trimming removed 1 base from V and 4 bases from J; junction bases left unmatched: 1. The CDR3 spans 13 residues. Germline V gene data show CDR1 as SQVTM and CDR2 as ANQGSEA. DNA of the CDR3: TGCAGCGTTGAAGTTAGCGGGAGGTACGAGCAGTACTTC. Encoded protein: CSVEVSGRYEQYF.

The gene calls are TRBV27 and TRBJ2-1; D is possibly TRBD2 (5 bases). V was pared by 5 bases and J by 0 bases, with 14 bases between. CDR3 length: 16 amino acids. Germline loops: CDR1 MNHEY, CDR2 SMNVEV (reference sequence). The chain's CDR3 is CASSGVPTSSYNEQFF. In DNA, the CDR3 is TGTGCCAGCAGTGGGGTTCCTACTAGCTCCTACAATGAGCAGTTCTTC.

This chain links TRBV5-6 with TRBJ1-4; D uncertain. V was pared by 3 bases and J by 8 bases, with 11 bases between. Germline V gene data show CDR1 as SGHDT and CDR2 as YYEEEE. The CDR3 totals 13 residues. The CDR3 here is CASSYTTREKLFF. In DNA, the CDR3 is TGTGCCAGCAGCTACACGACGAGGGAAAAACTGTTTTTT.

J is TRBJ2-1 and V is TRBV29-1; D may be TRBD1 (5 bases). V lost 5 bases to trimming and J lost 8 bases, with 7 bases between them. The CDR3 has 10 residues. Per the germline V gene, CDR1 is SQVTM and CDR2 is ANQGSEA. For the CDR3, the DNA is TGCAGCGTTTGGGGCGATGAGCAGTTCTTC. This codes for CSVWGDEQFF.

About this clone itself: One end of the junction varies from germline; a read error may be responsible. J is TRBJ1-2 and V is TRBV7-9, with 7 bases fitting TRBD1. This CDR3 contains 12 residues. The germline CDR1 and CDR2 sequences are SEHNR and FQNEAQ (reference sequence). CDR3 residues: CASMEGATSFRF. The CDR3 nucleotides are TGTGCCAGCATGGAGGGGGCGACTTCATTCCGCTTC.

The V gene is TRBV6-5, the J gene TRBJ2-3; 10 bases line up with TRBD2. Trimming cost V 7 bases and J 5 bases; bases outside gene matches: 9. CDR3 length equals 15 residues. Looked up from germline, CDR1 is MNHEY and CDR2 is SVGAGI. For the CDR3, the DNA is TGTGCCAGCACCCTAGCGGGGGTAGTCGGAGATACGCAGTATTTT. Translated, it gives CASTLAGVVGDTQYF.

The chain recombines TRBV4-3 with TRBJ2-7; TRBD1 agrees at 9 bases. This CDR3 has 15 amino acids. V shed 1 base, J shed 5 bases, and the junction held 6 bases outside the gene matches. CDR1 is LGHNA, CDR2 YSLEER, per germline. This CDR3 is CASSQARQGGHEQYF. As DNA, the CDR3 is TGCGCCAGCAGCCAAGCGAGACAGGGGGGCCACGAGCAGTACTTC.

This chain uses TRBV11-2 with TRBJ2-7; a weak D match, TRBD1 (5 bases). Germline CDR1 SGHAT, CDR2 FQNNGV. V gave up 0 bases and J gave up 7 bases, with 13 bases separating them. CDR3 length: 14 amino acids. Written as DNA, the CDR3 is TGTGCCAGCAGCTTAGAGAACAGGCCGTGGGAGCAGTACTTC. It translates to CASSLENRPWEQYF.

This sequence joins TRBV9 and TRBJ1-1, with TRBD1 identical over 9 bases. The V segment lost 2 bases and the J segment 4 bases; nucleotides outside the gene matches: 3. Germline loops: CDR1 SGDLS, CDR2 YYNGEE. The CDR3 has 14 amino acids. The CDR3 nucleotides are TGTGCCAGCAGCGTGGGACAGGGTATCACTGAAGCTTTCTTT. Encoded protein: CASSVGQGITEAFF. Using reference TRBV9 and TRBJ1-1 for the parts outside the CDR3, the full variable domain is DSGVTQTPKHLITATGQRVTLRCSPRSGDLSVYWYQQSLDQGLQFLIQYYNGEERAKGNILERFSAQQFPDLHSELNLSSLELGDSALYFCASSVGQGITEAFFGQGTRLTVV.

The chain joins TRBV7-9 to TRBJ2-1; 7 positions match TRBD2. CDR3 length equals 15 residues. V shed 6 bases, J shed 2 bases, and the junction held 7 bases outside the gene matches. Germline loops: CDR1 SEHNR, CDR2 FQNEAQ (reference sequence). The CDR3 bases are TGTGCCAGCAGAGTCGGCGGGAGTGCCTACAATGAGCAGTTCTTC. Amino acid sequence: CASRVGGSAYNEQFF.

The chain employs TRBV10-3 and TRBJ2-3, with 9 bases identical to TRBD2. With V trimmed by 4 bases and J by 5 bases, 7 bases remained unmatched. Germline lookup yields CDR1 ENHRY and CDR2 SYGVKD. The CDR3 covers 15 residues. The CDR3 is CAISVLAGEVDTQYF. The DNA of the CDR3 is TGTGCCATCAGTGTTTTAGCGGGAGAGGTAGATACGCAGTATTTT.

The V gene is TRBV10-1, the J gene TRBJ2-1; D may be TRBD1 or TRBD2 (6 bases each). Germline CDR1 WNHNN, CDR2 SYGVQD (reference sequence). Trimming pared 2 bases from V and 2 bases from J, leaving 7 bases between. The CDR3 is 14 amino acids. CDR3 protein: CASSEGGPYNEQFF. The CDR3, as DNA: TGCGCCAGCAGTGAGGGGGGGCCCTACAATGAGCAGTTCTTC.

The chain recombines TRBV11-2 with TRBJ2-7; 8 bases map to TRBD1. Germline CDR1 is SGHAT and CDR2 is FQNNGV. V dropped 5 bases and J dropped 3; count of bases not matched to a gene: 15. The CDR3 contains 17 residues. As DNA, the CDR3 is TGTGCCAGCAGCCCCAATCCGCGGACAGGGAAGCGCTACGAGCAGTACTTC. Translated: CASSPNPRTGKRYEQYF.

This chain uses TRBV11-2 with TRBJ2-7; tentatively, D is TRBD1 (6 bases). The V gene's germline CDR1 is SGHAT and CDR2 FQNNGV. V lost 5 bases and J 3 bases, leaving 23 bases between the germline ends. This CDR3 is 17 amino acids long. The CDR3, as DNA: TGTGCCAGCAGCCCCACAGGGTTAGGGGTGTTGGGCTACGAGCAGTACTTC. Translating gives CASSPTGLGVLGYEQYF.

This chain uses TRBV7-6 with TRBJ1-1, with a possible D match to TRBD1 (6 bases). The ends were cut back, 5 bases at V and 0 bases at J, with 10 bases in the middle. Germline V CDR1 and CDR2: SGHVS, FNYEAQ. The CDR3 is 14 amino acids. The CDR3 DNA reads as TGTGCCAGCAGCCACGACAGGCTGAACACTGAAGCTTTCTTT. This codes for CASSHDRLNTEAFF.